A selection of T cell receptor beta chains follows, all from one sample in a study of CD8 T cells in Susac syndrome. A single record per CDR3 protein comes from TCRdb applying MiXCR to the immunoSEQ multiplex PCR reads. The data show around 130,000 distinct CDR3 sequences, approximately 79% seen once. Sequenced material: CD8+ T cells from PBMCs. The receptors derive from a human donor with multiple sclerosis. Both conserved end residues are part of each CDR3. A D gene is named only where the DNA matches it firmly. A clone size is listed for some rows: how often the clone was seen (once, few, many), or a class if it is expanded.

d_call j_call v_call clone_size cdr3_aa cdr3_nt
NA TRBJ1-1 TRBV6-2/TRBV6-3 NA CASSYSVTEAFF TGTGCCAGCAGTTACTCCGTAACTGAAGCTTTCTTT
TRBD2 TRBJ2-1 TRBV7-6 NA CASSLGVAGSSYNEQFF TGTGCCAGCAGCTTAGGAGTAGCGGGGAGCTCCTACAATGAGCAGTTCTTC
NA TRBJ1-2 TRBV27 once CASSLSLSQGVYGYTF TGTGCCAGCAGTTTATCGCTGTCACAGGGCGTTTATGGCTACACCTTC
NA TRBJ2-7 TRBV16 NA CASSQLLTRGSFYEQYF TGTGCCAGCAGCCAATTGCTCACCCGCGGTTCTTTCTACGAGCAGTACTTC
NA TRBJ2-1 TRBV4-2 few CASSQGGGDEQFF TGTGCCAGCAGCCAAGGCGGCGGCGATGAGCAGTTCTTC
NA TRBJ1-4 TRBV12-3/TRBV12-4 NA CASSSGAEGEKLFF TGTGCCAGCAGTTCTGGGGCGGAGGGTGAAAAACTGTTTTTT
NA TRBJ1-1 TRBV6-4 NA CASSDGSEDTEAFF TGTGCCAGCAGTGACGGGTCTGAGGACACTGAAGCTTTCTTT
NA TRBJ1-1 TRBV9 NA CASSARNTEAFF TGTGCCAGCAGCGCCCGGAACACTGAAGCTTTCTTT
NA TRBJ2-1 TRBV7-9 NA CASSLPSEYNEQFF TGTGCCAGCAGCTTGCCTAGCGAATACAATGAGCAGTTCTTC
TRBD2 TRBJ2-2 TRBV14 NA CATTTSGSNTGELFF TGTGCCACCACGACTAGCGGGAGTAACACCGGGGAGCTGTTTTTT
NA TRBJ2-3 TRBV24-1 NA CATSVRTRTFPGTDTQYF TGTGCCACCAGCGTGCGTACCAGGACTTTCCCCGGGACAGATACGCAGTATTTT
NA TRBJ1-2 TRBV25-1 NA CASSLVAGEGYTF TGTGCCAGCAGCCTAGTGGCAGGGGAAGGCTACACCTTC
NA TRBJ1-1 TRBV9 NA CASIQGWGYAEAFF TGTGCCAGCATCCAGGGGTGGGGTTACGCTGAAGCTTTCTTT
NA TRBJ2-3 TRBV7-2 NA CASSDTDTQYF TGTGCCAGCAGCGATACAGATACGCAGTATTTT
NA TRBJ2-1 TRBV20-1 NA CSARARDRSSYNEQFF TGCAGTGCTAGAGCTAGGGACCGCAGCTCCTACAATGAGCAGTTCTTC
NA TRBJ2-1 TRBV4-1 once CASSRTNRDNWNNEQFF TGCGCCAGCAGCCGTACGAACCGGGACAACTGGAACAATGAGCAGTTCTTC
NA TRBJ1-1 TRBV10-3 NA CAISELSPTHRGTEAFF TGTGCCATCAGTGAGCTAAGCCCGACCCATAGGGGCACTGAAGCTTTCTTT
NA TRBJ2-3 TRBV27 NA CASSFSRGGTDTQYF TGTGCCAGCAGTTTCAGCAGGGGCGGTACTGATACGCAGTATTTT
TRBD2 TRBJ2-2 TRBV19 NA CASRERENTGELFF TGTGCCAGTAGGGAGCGGGAGAACACCGGGGAGCTGTTTTTT
TRBD1 TRBJ1-4 TRBV4-2 NA CASSEDGTAYEKLFF TGTGCCAGCAGCGAAGACGGGACAGCCTATGAAAAACTGTTTTTT
NA TRBJ2-5 TRBV9 NA CASSVVEGVGETQYF TGTGCCAGCAGCGTAGTGGAGGGAGTAGGAGAGACCCAGTACTTC
NA TRBJ1-4 TRBV5-4 NA CASSTDGTNEKLFF TGTGCCAGCAGCACGGATGGGACAAATGAAAAACTGTTTTTT
NA TRBJ2-2 TRBV30 NA CAWSLWAYNTGELFF TGTGCCTGGAGTCTCTGGGCCTACAACACCGGGGAGCTGTTTTTT
TRBD1 TRBJ2-7 TRBV30 NA CAWSGLGTDSYEQYF TGTGCCTGGAGTGGCCTCGGGACAGACTCCTACGAGCAGTACTTC
TRBD1 TRBJ1-2 TRBV3-1 NA CASSQRTGANYGYTF TGTGCCAGCAGTCAAAGGACAGGAGCTAACTATGGCTACACCTTC
NA TRBJ2-4 TRBV2 NA CASRAEGIVVVAKNIQYF TGTGCCAGCCGGGCAGAGGGGATAGTCGTGGTAGCCAAAAACATTCAGTACTTC
NA TRBJ1-6 TRBV30 NA CAWSVQGNSPLHF TGTGCCTGGAGTGTACAGGGCAATTCACCCCTCCACTTT
TRBD1 TRBJ1-1 TRBV5-1 once CASSWGRGGLTEAFF TGCGCCAGCAGCTGGGGTAGAGGGGGCCTCACTGAAGCTTTCTTT
NA TRBJ2-1 TRBV28 NA CASSFNEQFF TGTGCCAGCAGCTTCAATGAGCAGTTCTTC
TRBD1 TRBJ1-4 TRBV7-2 NA CASSLSGTATEKLFF TGTGCCAGCAGCTTGTCAGGGACAGCCACTGAAAAACTGTTTTTT
NA TRBJ2-1 TRBV27 NA CASSLSLVSNEQFF TGTGCCAGCAGTTTATCTCTAGTCTCCAATGAGCAGTTCTTC